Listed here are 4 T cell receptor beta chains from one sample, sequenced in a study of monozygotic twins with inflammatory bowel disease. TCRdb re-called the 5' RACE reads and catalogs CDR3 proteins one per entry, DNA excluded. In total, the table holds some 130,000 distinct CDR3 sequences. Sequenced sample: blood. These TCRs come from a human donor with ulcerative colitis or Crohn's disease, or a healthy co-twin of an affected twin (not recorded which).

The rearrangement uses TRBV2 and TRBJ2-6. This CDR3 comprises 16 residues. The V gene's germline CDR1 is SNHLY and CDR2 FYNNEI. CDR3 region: CASSEGLALGANVLTF. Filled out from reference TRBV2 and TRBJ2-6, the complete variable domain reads EPEVTQTPSHQVTQMGQEVILRCVPISNHLYFYWYRQILGQKVEFLVSFYNNEISEKSEIFDDQFSVERPDGSNFTLKIRSTKLEDSAMYFCASSEGLALGANVLTFGAGSRLTVL.

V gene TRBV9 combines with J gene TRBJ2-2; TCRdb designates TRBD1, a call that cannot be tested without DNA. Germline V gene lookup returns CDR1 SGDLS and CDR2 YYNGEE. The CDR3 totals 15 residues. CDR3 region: CASSPGARIAGELFF.

CDR3 protein: CASSQAAGINYEQYF. The chain uses TRBV4-2 and TRBJ2-7. CDR1 is LGHNA, CDR2 YNFKEQ, per germline. The length of the CDR3 is 15 residues.

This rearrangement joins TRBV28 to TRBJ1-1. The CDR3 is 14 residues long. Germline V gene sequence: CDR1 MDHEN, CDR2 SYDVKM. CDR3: CASSLVGRNTEAFF.